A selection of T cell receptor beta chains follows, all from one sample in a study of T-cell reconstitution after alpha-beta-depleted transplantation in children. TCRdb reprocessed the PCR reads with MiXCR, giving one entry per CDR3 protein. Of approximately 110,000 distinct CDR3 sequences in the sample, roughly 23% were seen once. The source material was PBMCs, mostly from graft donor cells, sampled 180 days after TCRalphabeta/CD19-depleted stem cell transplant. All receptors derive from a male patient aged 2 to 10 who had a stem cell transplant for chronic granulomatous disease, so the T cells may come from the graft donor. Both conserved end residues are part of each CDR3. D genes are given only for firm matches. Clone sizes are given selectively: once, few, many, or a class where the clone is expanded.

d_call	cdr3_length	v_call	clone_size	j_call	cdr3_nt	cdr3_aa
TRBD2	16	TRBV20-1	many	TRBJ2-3	TGCAGTGCTAGAGCACCAGGAGCGGGGGTCACAGATACGCAGTATTTT	CSARAPGAGVTDTQYF
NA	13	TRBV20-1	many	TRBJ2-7	TGCAGTGCTAGAGTTAGGGCCAGTAGAGAGCAGTACTTC	CSARVRASREQYF
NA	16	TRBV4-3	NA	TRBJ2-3	TGCGCCAGCAGCCAAGATGCAGGGAGATTCACAGATACGCAGTATTTT	CASSQDAGRFTDTQYF
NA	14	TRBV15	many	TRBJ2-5	TGTGCCACCAGCAGACAGGGAAGTTTAGAGACCCAGTACTTC	CATSRQGSLETQYF
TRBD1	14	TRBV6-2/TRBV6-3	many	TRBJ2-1	TGTGCCAGCAGTCCCCAGGGGGTGTTGAATGAGCAGTTCTTC	CASSPQGVLNEQFF
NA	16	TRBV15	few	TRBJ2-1	TGTGCCACCAGCAGAGAAGAGCTGACAGCCGCGAATGAGCAGTTCTTC	CATSREELTAANEQFF
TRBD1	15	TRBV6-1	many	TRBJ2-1	TGTGCCAGCAGTACACCGGACAGGATCCACAATGAGCAGTTCTTC	CASSTPDRIHNEQFF
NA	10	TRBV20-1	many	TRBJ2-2	TGCAGTGCTAGAACCGGGGAGCTGTTTTTT	CSARTGELFF
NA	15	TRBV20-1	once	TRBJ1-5	TGCAGTGCTAGACCCCGTGAGGGGGGCAATCAGCCCCAGCATTTT	CSARPREGGNQPQHF
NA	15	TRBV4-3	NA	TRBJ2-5	TGCGCCAGCAGCCAAGATACCAGGGTTTGGGAGACCCAGTACTTC	CASSQDTRVWETQYF
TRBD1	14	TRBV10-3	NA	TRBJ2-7	TGTGCCATCAGTCGGACAGGGGAATCCTACGAGCAGTACTTC	CAISRTGESYEQYF
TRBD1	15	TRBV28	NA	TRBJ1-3	TGTGCCAGTCACAGGGGTAAGAGCTCTGGAAACACCATATATTTT	CASHRGKSSGNTIYF
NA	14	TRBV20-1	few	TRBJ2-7	TGCAGTGCTAGCAGCTATAGTTCATCCTACGAGCAGTACTTC	CSASSYSSSYEQYF
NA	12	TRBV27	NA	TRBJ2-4	TGTGCCAGCAGTTCACCAGCCAGGGGACTGTACTTC	CASSSPARGLYF
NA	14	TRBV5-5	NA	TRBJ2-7	TGTGCCAGCAGCTCCTGGACCGGCGCCTACGAGCAGTACTTC	CASSSWTGAYEQYF
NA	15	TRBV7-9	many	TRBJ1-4	TGTGCCAGCAGCTTAAGCATGAATCTTGGCGAAAAACTGTTTTTT	CASSLSMNLGEKLFF
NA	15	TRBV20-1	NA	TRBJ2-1	TGCAGTGCCAGAGTAAGGGGAGGGGGATACAATGAGCAGTTCTTC	CSARVRGGGYNEQFF
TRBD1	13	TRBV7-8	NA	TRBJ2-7	TGTGCCAGCAGCCAGGGGGAGATCTACGAGCAGTACTTC	CASSQGEIYEQYF
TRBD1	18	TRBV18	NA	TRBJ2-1	TGTGCCAGCTCATTCCGGGACAGGGGCCATCAAGGGTACAATGAGCAGTTCTTC	CASSFRDRGHQGYNEQFF
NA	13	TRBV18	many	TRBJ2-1	TGTGCCAGCTCACCACCGGGGGCGATTGAGCAGTTCTTC	CASSPPGAIEQFF
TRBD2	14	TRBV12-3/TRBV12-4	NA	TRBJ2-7	TGTGCCAGCAGTTTCGGCGGGAGAACCTACGAGCAGTACTTC	CASSFGGRTYEQYF
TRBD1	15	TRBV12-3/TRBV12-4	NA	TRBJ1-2	TGTGCCAGCAGTCTGACAGGGGGAACTAACTATGGCTACACCTTC	CASSLTGGTNYGYTF
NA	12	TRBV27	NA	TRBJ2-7	TGTGCCAGCAGGGACAATGCCTACGAGCAGTACTTC	CASRDNAYEQYF
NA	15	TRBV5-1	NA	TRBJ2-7	TGCGCCAGCAGCTTGTCTAAGACTAGGTCCTACGAGCAGTACTTC	CASSLSKTRSYEQYF
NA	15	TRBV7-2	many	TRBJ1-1	TGTGCCAGCACCTTCACATGGGGTCAAGGCACTGAAGCTTTCTTT	CASTFTWGQGTEAFF
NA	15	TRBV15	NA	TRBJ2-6	TGTGCCACCAGCAGGAGGGATCCTGGGGCCAACGGCCTGACTTTC	CATSRRDPGANGLTF
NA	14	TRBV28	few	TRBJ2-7	TGTGCCAGCAGTTTCGCGGGACAGTCCTACGAGCAGTACTTC	CASSFAGQSYEQYF
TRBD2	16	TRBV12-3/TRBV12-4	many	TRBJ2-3	TGTGCCAGCAGTCCATTACTAGCGGGAGTAGCAGATACGCAGTATTTT	CASSPLLAGVADTQYF
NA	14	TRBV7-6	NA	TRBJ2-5	TGTGCCAGCAGCTCGGCCTCGTACCAAGAGACCCAGTACTTC	CASSSASYQETQYF
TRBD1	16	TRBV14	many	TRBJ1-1	TGTGCCAGCAGCCAAGGAAGGGGGCAAATGAACACTGAAGCTTTCTTT	CASSQGRGQMNTEAFF
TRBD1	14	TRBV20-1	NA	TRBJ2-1	TGCAGTGCTGTCATGAGGACAGGCAGCAATGAGCAGTTCTTC	CSAVMRTGSNEQFF
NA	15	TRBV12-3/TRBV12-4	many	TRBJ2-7	TGTGCCAGCAGATCCAGGAAGACTAGCTCCTACGAGCAGTACTTC	CASRSRKTSSYEQYF
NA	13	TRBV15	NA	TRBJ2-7	TGTGCCATTCGGCTGGGGGGCCGAATAGAGCAGTACTTC	CAIRLGGRIEQYF
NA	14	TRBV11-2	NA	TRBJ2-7	TGTGCCAGCGCAACCGGACAGATCTCCTACGAGCAGTACTTC	CASATGQISYEQYF
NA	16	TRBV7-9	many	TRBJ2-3	TGTGCCAGCAGCTTAGCGGGCCACATTAGGGGAGATACGCAGTATTTT	CASSLAGHIRGDTQYF
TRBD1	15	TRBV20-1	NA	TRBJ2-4	TGCAGTGCTAGAGAGACAGGGGGGACCAAAAACATTCAGTACTTC	CSARETGGTKNIQYF
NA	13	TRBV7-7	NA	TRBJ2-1	TGTGCCAGCAGCTTAGAGGAGGGGGGGACAAAGTTCTTC	CASSLEEGGTKFF
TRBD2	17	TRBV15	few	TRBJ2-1	TGTGCCACCAGCAGCATAACTAGCGGGGGATCCTACAATGAGCAGTTCTTC	CATSSITSGGSYNEQFF
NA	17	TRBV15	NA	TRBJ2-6	TGTGCCACCAGCAGAGATGGGATGGTCTCTGGGGCCAACGTCCTGACTTTC	CATSRDGMVSGANVLTF
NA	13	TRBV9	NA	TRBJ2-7	TGTGCCAGCAGCGTAGGGCAGGGAACCGAGCAGTACTTC	CASSVGQGTEQYF
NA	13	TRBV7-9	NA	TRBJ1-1	TGTGCCAGCAGCTTAGAGGTCACCGCTGAAGCTTTCTTT	CASSLEVTAEAFF
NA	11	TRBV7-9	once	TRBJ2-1	TGTGCCAGCAGCTTTTCCGATGAGCAGTTCTTC	CASSFSDEQFF
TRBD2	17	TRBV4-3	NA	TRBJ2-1	TGCGCCAGCAGCCAAACCCTGAGCGGGACCCCCTACAATGAGCAGTTCTTC	CASSQTLSGTPYNEQFF
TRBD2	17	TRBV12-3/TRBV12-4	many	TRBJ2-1	TGTGCCAGCAGTTTAGGGACTAGCGGGAGGGCCGTCTATGAGCAGTTCTTC	CASSLGTSGRAVYEQFF
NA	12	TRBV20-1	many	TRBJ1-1	TGCAGTGCTAGAGATAAGGGAGCTGAAGCTTTCTTT	CSARDKGAEAFF
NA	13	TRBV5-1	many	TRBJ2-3	TGCGCCAGCAGCGGACTGAGCACAGATACGCAGTATTTT	CASSGLSTDTQYF
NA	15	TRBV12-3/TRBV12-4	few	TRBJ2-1	TGTGCCAGCAGTTTAGTGTCAGACTCCGGCAATGAGCAGTTCTTC	CASSLVSDSGNEQFF
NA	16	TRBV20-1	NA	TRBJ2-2	TGCAGTGCTAGTCTCCTAGGGGAGACAAACACCGGGGAGCTGTTTTTT	CSASLLGETNTGELFF
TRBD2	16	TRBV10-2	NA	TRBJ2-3	TGCGCCAGCAGTGAGCTACTAGCGGGAGGCCCAGATACGCAGTATTTT	CASSELLAGGPDTQYF
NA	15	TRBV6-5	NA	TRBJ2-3	TGTGCCAGCAGTTATAAGGGGGGCAGCCGAGATACGCAGTATTTT	CASSYKGGSRDTQYF
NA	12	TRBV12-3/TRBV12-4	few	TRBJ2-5	TGTGCCAGCAGTCCGCAACAACAGACCCAGTACTTC	CASSPQQQTQYF
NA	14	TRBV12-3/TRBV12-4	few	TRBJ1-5	TGTGCCAGCAGTCTGGACCATAGCAATCAGCCCCAGCATTTT	CASSLDHSNQPQHF
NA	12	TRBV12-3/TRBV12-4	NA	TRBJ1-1	TGTGCCAGCAGCCAAGGGGGGCCCGACGCTTTCTTT	CASSQGGPDAFF